Here is one T cell receptor (beta chain) with its context. The sample contains more than one DNA sequence encoding this CDR3. This entry is derived from a study of blood T cell repertoires in COVID-19. Study details: Sites across the United States, Italy and Spain contributed samples from acute and convalescent COVID-19.

The method was immunoSEQ multiplex PCR; TCRdb's version includes in-frame clones alone and lacks a portion of them. The profile shows some 240,000 clones, 80% to 85% of them singletons. V shed 5 bases and J shed 1 base, with 13 bases lying between them. The CDR3 length is 15 residues. Germline V gene data show CDR1 as SGHTA and CDR2 as FQGNSA. The sequence came from a woman aged 55 to 70 with active or convalescent COVID-19. The sequenced material came from peripheral blood. V gene TRBV7-2 combines with J gene TRBJ2-3, with D hard to call. The CDR3 DNA follows: TGTGCCAGCAGCCCCGACTCGTTGGGCACAGATACGCAGTATTTT. It is translated as CASSPDSLGTDTQYF.